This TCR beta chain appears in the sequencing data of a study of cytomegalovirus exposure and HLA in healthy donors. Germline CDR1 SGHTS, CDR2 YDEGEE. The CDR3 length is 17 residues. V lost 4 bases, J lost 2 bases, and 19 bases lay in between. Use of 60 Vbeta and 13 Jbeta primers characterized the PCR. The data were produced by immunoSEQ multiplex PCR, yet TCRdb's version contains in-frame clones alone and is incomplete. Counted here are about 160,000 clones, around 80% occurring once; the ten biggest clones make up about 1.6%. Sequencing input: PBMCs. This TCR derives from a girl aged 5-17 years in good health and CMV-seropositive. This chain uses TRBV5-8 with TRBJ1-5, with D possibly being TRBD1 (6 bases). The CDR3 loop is CASSTTVGTPRNQPQHF. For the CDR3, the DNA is TGTGCCAGCAGCACTACAGTCGGGACACCACGCAATCAGCCCCAGCATTTT.